These 24 T cell receptor beta chains were all obtained from the same sample, sequenced in a study of CD4+ T cells in melanoma. Assay: immunoSEQ multiplex PCR; the TCRdb copy retains only in-frame clones and omits some. This table has about 140,000 clones, over 90% appearing once. These receptors all come from a human donor with melanoma.

The chain uses TRBV27 and TRBJ2-7, with 8 positions matching TRBD2. CDR3 length: 14 amino acids. Germline V gives CDR1 MNHEY, CDR2 SMNVEV (reference sequence). V was clipped by 4 bases and J by 3 bases; unmatched bases: 5. CDR3 sequence reads: CASSSSGLVYEQYF. The DNA for the CDR3 is TGTGCCAGCAGTTCTAGCGGGTTGGTCTACGAGCAGTACTTC.

Comments on this clone: Other DNA sequences in this specimen translate into the identical CDR3. V is TRBV18 and J is TRBJ1-5; the match to TRBD1 covers 7 bases. Germline loops: CDR1 KGHSH, CDR2 LQKENI. The CDR3 runs to 13 residues. Trimming at V came to 2 bases and at J to 6 bases, leaving 1 base not matched to a gene. The CDR3 nucleotides read TGTGCCAGCTCACCAGGGACAGCTCAGCCCCAGCATTTT. It codes for CASSPGTAQPQHF.

The V gene is TRBV13, the J gene TRBJ2-7; D perhaps matches TRBD1 (5 bases). CDR1 is PRHDT, CDR2 FYEKMQ, per germline (reference sequence). The CDR3 runs to 14 residues. Between the trimmed V and J ends, which lost 1 base and 2 bases, there was a span of 9 bases. The CDR3 is CASSLEGAAYEQYF. In DNA form, the CDR3 reads TGTGCCAGCAGCTTAGAAGGGGCCGCCTACGAGCAGTACTTC.

The chain has TRBV2 and TRBJ1-2, with D uncertain. Germline values: CDR1 SNHLY, CDR2 FYNNEI. The V end lost 4 bases, the J end lost 3 bases, and 12 bases lay between the germline ends. The CDR3 length is 14 residues. DNA of the CDR3: TGTGCCAGCAGTGTTTCAGAGTGGGACTATGGCTACACCTTC. It is translated as CASSVSEWDYGYTF.

The CDR3 here is CASSRSNVANYGYTF. DNA of the CDR3: TGTGCCAGCAGCCGGAGCAATGTAGCTAACTATGGCTACACCTTC. This rearrangement joins TRBV7-9 to TRBJ1-2; D gene unclear. Looked up from germline, CDR1 is SEHNR and CDR2 is FQNEAQ (reference sequence). Trimming pared 5 bases from V and 0 bases from J, leaving 13 bases between. The length of the CDR3 is 15 residues.

The chain employs TRBV27 and TRBJ1-1; 11 bases align to TRBD1. Germline V gene lookup returns CDR1 MNHEY and CDR2 SMNVEV (reference sequence). This CDR3 is 16 amino acids long. Trimming took 8 bases from V and 1 from J; bases not matched to a gene: 9. For the CDR3, the DNA is TGTGCCAGCGCATGGACAGGGGGCCGAGGGAACACTGAAGCTTTCTTT. Translated: CASAWTGGRGNTEAFF.

The V gene is TRBV2, the J gene TRBJ2-3; D remains ambiguous. Germline CDR1 SNHLY, CDR2 FYNNEI. The CDR3 spans 12 residues. V lost 6 bases to trimming and J lost 2 bases, with 6 bases between them. The CDR3 sequence: CASRGYTDTQYF. The CDR3 DNA reads TGTGCCAGCAGGGGGTACACAGATACGCAGTATTTT.

This clone was observed a single time. CDR3 amino acids: CASSPPGGYGNTEAFF. As DNA, the CDR3 is TGCGCCAGCAGCCCGCCCGGGGGGTACGGGAACACTGAAGCTTTCTTT. The chain combines TRBV5-1 with TRBJ1-1, with TRBD1 as a possible D gene (5 bases). There are 16 residues in the CDR3. The V and J ends lost 4 bases and 1 base respectively, with 17 bases between them. The germline gives CDR1 SGHRS, CDR2 YFSETQ.

The chain employs TRBV18 and TRBJ1-1; 10 bases align to TRBD1. Germline CDR1 is KGHSH and CDR2 is LQKENI. The ends lost 6 bases at V and 10 bases at J; junction bases unmatched: 8. CDR3 size: 13 residues. The chain's CDR3 is CASSPGQGNGAFF. The CDR3 DNA is TGTGCCAGCTCTCCGGGACAGGGGAACGGAGCTTTCTTT.

The count of this clone is one. The rearrangement links TRBV6-1 to TRBJ2-1, with 8 bases identical to TRBD2. Per germline, CDR1 MNHNS and CDR2 SASEGT. CDR3 length equals 16 residues. The J segment lost 2 bases and the V segment lost 4 bases, leaving 7 bases of the junction unmatched. The DNA for the CDR3 is TGTGCCAGCAGTGCAGCCGAGCGGGGGCCCTACAATGAGCAGTTCTTC. Translating it yields CASSAAERGPYNEQFF.

The chain joins TRBV5-1 to TRBJ2-1; the D gene could be TRBD1 or TRBD2 (5 bases each). The V gene's germline CDR1 is SGHRS and CDR2 YFSETQ. This CDR3 has 13 residues. V was cut by 4 bases and J by 8 bases, with 13 bases left in between. The CDR3 sequence: CASSRGPTDEQFF. In DNA form, the CDR3 reads TGCGCCAGCAGCCGGGGACCCACAGATGAGCAGTTCTTC.

This chain connects TRBV6-5 to TRBJ2-5, with TRBD1 matching over 7 bases. This CDR3 is 15 amino acids long. Germline-derived CDR1 and CDR2 are MNHEY and SVGAGI. V was clipped by 6 bases and J by 5 bases; unmatched bases: 12. The CDR3 reads CASSRNRGRGETQYF. In DNA form, the CDR3 reads TGTGCCAGCAGCCGAAACAGGGGTAGGGGGGAGACCCAGTACTTC.

The chain recombines TRBV2 with TRBJ2-7, with TRBD2 matching over 8 bases. The trim removed 6 bases at V and 5 bases at J, leaving 12 bases unmatched. This CDR3 is built from 15 residues. The V gene's germline CDR1 is SNHLY and CDR2 FYNNEI. CDR3 in DNA: TGTGCCAGCAGGGAATCCGGGACTAGTAGCAACGAGCAGTACTTC. This codes for CASRESGTSSNEQYF.

V is TRBV18 and J is TRBJ1-4, with D possibly being TRBD1 (6 bases). The CDR3 contains 16 residues. V lost 4 bases and J lost 4, with 16 bases in between. The germline CDR1 and CDR2 sequences are KGHSH and LQKENI. The CDR3 DNA sequence: TGTGCCAGCTCACGAGTCGCAGGGGCCGGTAATGAAAAACTGTTTTTT. Protein sequence: CASSRVAGAGNEKLFF.

CDR3 in amino acids: CASSYRDSNEKLFF. The CDR3 region has the DNA TGTGCCAGCAGTTACCGGGACAGCAATGAAAAACTGTTTTTT. The rearrangement uses TRBV6-6 and TRBJ1-4; 7 bases fit TRBD1. Looked up from germline, CDR1 is MNHNY and CDR2 is SVGAGI (reference sequence). The CDR3 has 14 amino acids. V trimming: 2 bases; J trimming: 5 bases; junction bases outside the gene matches: 2.

The rearrangement uses TRBV5-6 and TRBJ1-4; TRBD1 might be the D (5 bases). This CDR3 spans 18 amino acids. The ends were cut back, 4 bases at V and 2 bases at J, with 21 bases in the middle. CDR1 and CDR2 from the germline V gene are SGHDT and YYEEEE. The CDR3 region is CASSRYGAASATNEKLFF. The CDR3 DNA reads as TGTGCCAGCAGCCGGTATGGGGCCGCTTCGGCGACTAATGAAAAACTGTTTTTT.

This clone was found once. V usage is TRBV6-1 and J usage is TRBJ1-4; D is possibly TRBD1 (5 bases). The CDR3 length is 14 residues. Germline CDR1 and CDR2: MNHNS and SASEGT. Trimming took off 8 bases at V and 8 bases at J, with 18 bases between the two ends. The CDR3 nucleotides read TGTGCCAGCGAGTCCTGGGACGGAGTGGAAAAACTGTTTTTT. Translated: CASESWDGVEKLFF.

The genes are TRBV11-1 and TRBJ2-7; TRBD2 matches at 8 bases. This CDR3 has 15 amino acids. Germline CDR1 SGHAT, CDR2 FQDESV (reference sequence). The V gene end was trimmed by 3 bases and the J gene end by 4 bases; junction bases not matched to a gene: 8. DNA for the CDR3: TGTGCCAGCAGCTTCGGGGGGGCCAATATGTACGAGCAGTACTTC. It is translated as CASSFGGANMYEQYF.

The chain has TRBV7-8 and TRBJ1-3; no firm D call. Germline V gives CDR1 SGHVS, CDR2 FQNEAQ. The CDR3 spans 17 residues. V lost 1 base to trimming and J lost 0 bases, with 13 bases between them. CDR3 DNA sequence: TGTGCCAGCAGCTTAGGATCTGGCCGCAGCTCTGGAAACACCATATATTTT. Residues: CASSLGSGRSSGNTIYF.

V and J are TRBV11-2 and TRBJ1-4; TRBD1 matches 11 bases. From germline, CDR1 is SGHAT and CDR2 FQNNGV. V lost 4 bases to trimming and J lost 7 bases; unmatched junction nucleotides: 5. This CDR3 spans 15 amino acids. DNA of the CDR3: TGTGCCAGCAGCTCTTCCGGGACAGGGGGTGAAAAACTGTTTTTT. Translating gives CASSSSGTGGEKLFF.

This sequence joins TRBV30 and TRBJ2-3, with TRBD2 matching over 11 bases. V lost 5 bases, J lost 6 bases, and 4 bases stayed unmatched. This CDR3 has 13 amino acids. Germline V CDR1 and CDR2: GTSNPN, SVGIG (reference sequence). CDR3 in DNA: TGTGCCTGGCTAGCGGGGGGTGTGGATACGCAGTATTTT. The encoded protein is CAWLAGGVDTQYF.

The chain combines TRBV5-1 with TRBJ2-7; 11 bases are shared with TRBD1. The CDR3 is 14 residues long. The V gene end was trimmed by 2 bases and the J gene end by 4 bases; junction bases not matched to a gene: 2. Germline V gene lookup returns CDR1 SGHRS and CDR2 YFSETQ. The CDR3 DNA reads TGCGCCAGCAGCTTCCGGGACAGGGGGTACGAGCAGTACTTC. Its translation: CASSFRDRGYEQYF.

The rearrangement uses TRBV19 and TRBJ2-2, with D unclear. Per germline, CDR1 LNHDA and CDR2 SQIVND (reference sequence). Trimming took 6 bases from V and 0 from J, leaving 14 bases between them. The CDR3 contains 16 residues. The CDR3 DNA reads TGTGCCAGTAGACACCCGGCCTCCGCGAACACCGGGGAGCTGTTTTTT. This encodes CASRHPASANTGELFF.

This clone was recorded at least ten times. V and J are TRBV9 and TRBJ1-2; D is possibly TRBD1 (5 bases). Between the trimmed V and J ends, which lost 4 bases and 7 bases, there was a span of 8 bases. Germline V gene data show CDR1 as SGDLS and CDR2 as YYNGEE. The length of the CDR3 is 11 residues. In nucleotides, the CDR3 is TGTGCCAGCAGCTCGAGGGGTGGCTACACCTTC. Translation gives CASSSRGGYTF. Full variable domain (outside the CDR3, taken from reference TRBV9 and TRBJ1-2): DSGVTQTPKHLITATGQRVTLRCSPRSGDLSVYWYQQSLDQGLQFLIQYYNGEERAKGNILERFSAQQFPDLHSELNLSSLELGDSALYFCASSSRGGYTFGSGTRLTVV.